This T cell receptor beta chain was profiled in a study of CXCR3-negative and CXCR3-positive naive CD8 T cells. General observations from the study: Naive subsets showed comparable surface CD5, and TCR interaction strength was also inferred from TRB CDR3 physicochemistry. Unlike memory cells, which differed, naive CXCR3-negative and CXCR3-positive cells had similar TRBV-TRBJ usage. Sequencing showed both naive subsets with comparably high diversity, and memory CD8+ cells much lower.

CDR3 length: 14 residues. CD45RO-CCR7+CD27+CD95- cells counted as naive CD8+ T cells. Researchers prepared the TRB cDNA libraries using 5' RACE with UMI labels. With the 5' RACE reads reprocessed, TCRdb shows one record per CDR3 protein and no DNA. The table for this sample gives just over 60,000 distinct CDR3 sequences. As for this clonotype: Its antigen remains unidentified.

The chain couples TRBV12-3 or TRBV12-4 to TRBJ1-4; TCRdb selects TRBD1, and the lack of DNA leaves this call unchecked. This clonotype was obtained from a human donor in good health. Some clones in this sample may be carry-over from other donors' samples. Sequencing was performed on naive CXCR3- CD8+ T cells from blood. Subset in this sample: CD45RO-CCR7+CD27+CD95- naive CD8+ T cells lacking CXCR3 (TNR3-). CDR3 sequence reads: CASSSTGSGEKLFF.